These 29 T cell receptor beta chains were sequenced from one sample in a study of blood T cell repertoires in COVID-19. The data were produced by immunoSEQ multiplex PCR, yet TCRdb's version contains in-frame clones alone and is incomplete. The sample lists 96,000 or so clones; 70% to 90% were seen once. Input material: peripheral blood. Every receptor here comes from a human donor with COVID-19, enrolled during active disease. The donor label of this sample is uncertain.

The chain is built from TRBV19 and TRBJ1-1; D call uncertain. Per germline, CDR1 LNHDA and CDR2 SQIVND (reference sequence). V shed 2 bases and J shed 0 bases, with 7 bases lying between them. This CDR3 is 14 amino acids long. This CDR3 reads CASSIWSLNTEAFF. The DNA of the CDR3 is TGTGCCAGTAGTATATGGAGTTTGAACACTGAAGCTTTCTTT.

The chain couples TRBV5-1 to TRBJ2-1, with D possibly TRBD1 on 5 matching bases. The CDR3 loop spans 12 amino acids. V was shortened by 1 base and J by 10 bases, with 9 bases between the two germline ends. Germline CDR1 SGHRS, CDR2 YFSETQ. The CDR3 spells CASSLKRGEQFF. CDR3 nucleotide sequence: TGCGCCAGCAGCTTGAAAAGGGGAGAGCAGTTCTTC.

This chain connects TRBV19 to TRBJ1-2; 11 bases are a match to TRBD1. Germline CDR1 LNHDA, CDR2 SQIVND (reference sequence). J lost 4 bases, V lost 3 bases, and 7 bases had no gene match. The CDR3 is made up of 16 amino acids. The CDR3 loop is CASSIGSGTGGYGYTF. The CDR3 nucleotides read TGTGCCAGTAGTATTGGATCCGGGACAGGGGGCTATGGCTACACCTTC. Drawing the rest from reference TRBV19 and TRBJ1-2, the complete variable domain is DGGITQSPKYLFRKEGQNVTLSCEQNLNHDAMYWYRQDPGQGLRLIYYSQIVNDFQKGDIAEGYSVSREKKESFPLTVTSAQKNPTAFYLCASSIGSGTGGYGYTFGSGTRLTVV.

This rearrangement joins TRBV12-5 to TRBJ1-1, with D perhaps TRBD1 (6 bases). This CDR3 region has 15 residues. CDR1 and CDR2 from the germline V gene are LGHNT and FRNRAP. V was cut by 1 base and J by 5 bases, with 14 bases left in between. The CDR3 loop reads CASGLADGGLTEAFF. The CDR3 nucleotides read TGTGCTAGTGGTTTGGCAGACGGGGGGCTGACTGAAGCTTTCTTT.

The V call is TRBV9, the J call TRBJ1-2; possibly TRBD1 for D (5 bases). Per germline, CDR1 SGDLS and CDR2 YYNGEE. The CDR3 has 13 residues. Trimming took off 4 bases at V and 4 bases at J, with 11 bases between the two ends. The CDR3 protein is CASSLGGTYGYTF. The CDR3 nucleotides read TGTGCCAGCAGCCTGGGGGGGACCTATGGCTACACCTTC.

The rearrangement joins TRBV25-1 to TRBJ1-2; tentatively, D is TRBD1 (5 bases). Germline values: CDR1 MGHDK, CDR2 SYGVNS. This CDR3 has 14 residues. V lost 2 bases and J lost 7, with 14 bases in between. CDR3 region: CASSEVAGPSGYTF. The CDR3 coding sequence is TGTGCCAGCAGTGAAGTAGCAGGGCCTTCTGGCTACACCTTC.

CDR3 sequence (DNA): TGTGCCAGCAATCCTGGGACAGACCTCATGAACACTGAAGCTTTCTTT. Protein product: CASNPGTDLMNTEAFF. J is TRBJ1-1 and V is TRBV7-9, with 7 nucleotides matching TRBD1. The trim removed 7 bases at V and 0 bases at J, leaving 11 bases unmatched. The CDR3 covers 16 residues. Germline lookup yields CDR1 SEHNR and CDR2 FQNEAQ (reference sequence).

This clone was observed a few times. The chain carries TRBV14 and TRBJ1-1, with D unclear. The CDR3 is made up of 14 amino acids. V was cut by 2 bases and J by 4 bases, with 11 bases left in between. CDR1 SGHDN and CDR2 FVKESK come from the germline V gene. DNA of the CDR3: TGTGCCAGCAGCCAAACCCCCAGTGGCACTGAAGCTTTCTTT. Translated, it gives CASSQTPSGTEAFF.

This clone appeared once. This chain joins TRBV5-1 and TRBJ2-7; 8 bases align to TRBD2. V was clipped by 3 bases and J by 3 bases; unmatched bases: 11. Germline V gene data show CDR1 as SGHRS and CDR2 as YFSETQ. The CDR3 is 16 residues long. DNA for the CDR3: TGCGCCAGCAGCTGGCAACAGGGACTAGAAAGCTACGAGCAGTACTTC. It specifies CASSWQQGLESYEQYF.

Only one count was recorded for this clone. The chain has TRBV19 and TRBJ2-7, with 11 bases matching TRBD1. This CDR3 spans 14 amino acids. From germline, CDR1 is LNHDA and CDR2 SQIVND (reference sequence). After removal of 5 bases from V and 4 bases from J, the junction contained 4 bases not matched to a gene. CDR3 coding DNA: TGTGCCAGTAGTTTCCGGGACAGGGGGTACGAGCAGTACTTC. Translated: CASSFRDRGYEQYF.

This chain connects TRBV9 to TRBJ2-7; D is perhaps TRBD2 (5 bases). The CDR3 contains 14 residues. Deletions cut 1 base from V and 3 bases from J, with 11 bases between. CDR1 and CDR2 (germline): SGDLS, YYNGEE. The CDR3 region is CASSVRGYGYEQYF. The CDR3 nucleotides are TGTGCCAGCAGCGTAAGAGGGTACGGCTACGAGCAGTACTTC. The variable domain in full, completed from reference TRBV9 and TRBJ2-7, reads DSGVTQTPKHLITATGQRVTLRCSPRSGDLSVYWYQQSLDQGLQFLIQYYNGEERAKGNILERFSAQQFPDLHSELNLSSLELGDSALYFCASSVRGYGYEQYFGPGTRLTVT.

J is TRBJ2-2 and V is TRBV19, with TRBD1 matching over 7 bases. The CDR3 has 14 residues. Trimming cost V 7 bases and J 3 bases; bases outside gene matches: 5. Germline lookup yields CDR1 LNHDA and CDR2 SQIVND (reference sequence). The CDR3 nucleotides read TGTGCCAGTATCCGGGACAGCTACACCGGGGAGCTGTTTTTT. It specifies CASIRDSYTGELFF.

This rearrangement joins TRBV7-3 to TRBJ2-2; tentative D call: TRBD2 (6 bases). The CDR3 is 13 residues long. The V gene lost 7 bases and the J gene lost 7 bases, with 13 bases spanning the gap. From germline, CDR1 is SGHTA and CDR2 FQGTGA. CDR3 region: CASKTSLGGELFF. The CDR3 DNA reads TGTGCCAGCAAGACTAGTCTGGGCGGGGAGCTGTTTTTT.

CDR3 in amino acids: CASSRTGYLTEAFF. For the CDR3, the DNA is TGTGCCAGCAGTAGAACAGGGTACCTAACTGAAGCTTTCTTT. V usage is TRBV7-3 and J usage is TRBJ1-1, with TRBD1 as a possible D gene (6 bases). CDR1 is SGHTA and CDR2 is FQGTGA in the germline V gene. The V and J ends lost 6 bases and 5 bases respectively, with 16 bases between them. The CDR3 extends over 14 amino acids. Filled out from reference TRBV7-3 and TRBJ1-1, the complete variable domain reads GAGVSQTPSNKVTEKGKYVELRCDPISGHTALYWYRQSLGQGPEFLIYFQGTGAADDSGLPNDRFFAVRPEGSVSTLKIQRTERGDSAVYLCASSRTGYLTEAFFGQGTRLTVV.

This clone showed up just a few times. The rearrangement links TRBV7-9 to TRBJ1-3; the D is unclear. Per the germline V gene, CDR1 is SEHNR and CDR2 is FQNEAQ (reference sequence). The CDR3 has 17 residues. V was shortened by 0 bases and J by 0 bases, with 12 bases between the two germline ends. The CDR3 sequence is CASSLARTGSSGNTIYF. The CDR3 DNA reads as TGTGCCAGCAGCTTAGCACGGACCGGGAGCTCTGGAAACACCATATATTTT.

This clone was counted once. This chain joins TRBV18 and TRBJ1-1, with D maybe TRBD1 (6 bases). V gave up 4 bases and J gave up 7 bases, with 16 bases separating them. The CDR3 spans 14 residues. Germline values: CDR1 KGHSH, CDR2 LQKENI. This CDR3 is CASSRPTGPGEAFF. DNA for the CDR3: TGTGCCAGCTCACGACCGACAGGCCCTGGTGAAGCTTTCTTT.

The CDR3 coding sequence is TGCGCCAGCAGCTTGGCAGGGTTTCGCACTGAAGCTTTCTTT. Translating it yields CASSLAGFRTEAFF. The chain combines TRBV5-1 with TRBJ1-1, with a weak D call TRBD1 (5 bases). V lost 0 bases and J lost 4, with 10 bases in between. CDR1 and CDR2 (germline): SGHRS, YFSETQ. The CDR3 is 14 amino acids. Full variable domain (rest looked up from reference TRBV5-1 and TRBJ1-1): KAGVTQTPRYLIKTRGQQVTLSCSPISGHRSVSWYQQTPGQGLQFLFEYFSETQRNKGNFPGRFSGRQFSNSRSEMNVSTLELGDSALYLCASSLAGFRTEAFFGQGTRLTVV.

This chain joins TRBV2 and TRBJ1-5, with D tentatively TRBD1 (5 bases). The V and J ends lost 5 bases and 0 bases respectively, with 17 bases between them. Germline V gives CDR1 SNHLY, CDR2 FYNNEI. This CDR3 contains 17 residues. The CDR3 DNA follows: TGTGCCAGCAGTTCACAGGAAACACTGAATAGCAATCAGCCCCAGCATTTT. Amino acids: CASSSQETLNSNQPQHF.

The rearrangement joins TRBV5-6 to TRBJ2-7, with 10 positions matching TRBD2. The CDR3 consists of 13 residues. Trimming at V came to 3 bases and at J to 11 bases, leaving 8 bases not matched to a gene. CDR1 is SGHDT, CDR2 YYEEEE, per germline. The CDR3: CASSSTPTSGEYF. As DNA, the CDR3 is TGTGCCAGCAGCTCCACGCCCACTAGCGGGGAGTACTTC.

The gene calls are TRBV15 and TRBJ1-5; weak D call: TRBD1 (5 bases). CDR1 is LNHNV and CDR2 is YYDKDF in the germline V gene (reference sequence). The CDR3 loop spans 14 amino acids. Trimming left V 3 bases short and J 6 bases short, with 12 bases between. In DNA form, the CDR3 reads TGTGCCACCAGCAGGGGGCCGAATTTTCAGCCCCAGCATTTT. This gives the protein CATSRGPNFQPQHF. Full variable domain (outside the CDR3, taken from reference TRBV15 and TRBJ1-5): DAMVIQNPRYQVTQFGKPVTLSCSQTLNHNVMYWYQQKSSQAPKLLFHYYDKDFNNEADTPDNFQSRRPNTSFCFLDIRSPGLGDTAMYLCATSRGPNFQPQHFGDGTRLSIL.

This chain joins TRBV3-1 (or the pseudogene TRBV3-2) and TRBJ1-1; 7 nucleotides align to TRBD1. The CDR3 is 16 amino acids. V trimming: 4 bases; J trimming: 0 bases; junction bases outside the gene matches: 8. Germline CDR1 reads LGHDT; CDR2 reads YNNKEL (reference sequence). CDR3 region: CASSRSGRGMNTEAFF. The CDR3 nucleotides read TGTGCCAGCAGCCGGTCCGGCAGGGGGATGAACACTGAAGCTTTCTTT.

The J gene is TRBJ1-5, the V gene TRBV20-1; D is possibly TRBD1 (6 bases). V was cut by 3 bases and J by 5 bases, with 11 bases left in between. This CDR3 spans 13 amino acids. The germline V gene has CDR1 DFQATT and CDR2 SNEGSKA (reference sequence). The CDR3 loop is CSASGGLDQPQHF. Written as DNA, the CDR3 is TGCAGTGCTAGTGGGGGGCTGGATCAGCCCCAGCATTTT.

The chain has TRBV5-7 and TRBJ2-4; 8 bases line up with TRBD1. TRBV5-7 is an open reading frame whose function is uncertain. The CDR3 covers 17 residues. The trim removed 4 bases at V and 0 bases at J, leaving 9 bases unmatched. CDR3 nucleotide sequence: TGTGCCAGCAGCCTGGGGACAGGACAGCTAGCCAAAAACATTCAGTACTTC. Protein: CASSLGTGQLAKNIQYF.

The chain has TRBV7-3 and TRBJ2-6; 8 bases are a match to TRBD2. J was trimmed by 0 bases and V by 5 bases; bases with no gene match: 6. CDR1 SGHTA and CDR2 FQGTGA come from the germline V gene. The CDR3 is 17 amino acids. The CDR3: CASSPTGGYSGANVLTF. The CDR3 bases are TGTGCCAGCAGCCCAACGGGAGGGTACTCTGGGGCCAACGTCCTGACTTTC.

This chain's CDR3 is CASSRSGGTNTEAFF. The CDR3 region has the DNA TGTGCCAGCAGCCGAAGCGGGGGAACGAACACTGAAGCTTTCTTT. The chain couples TRBV7-3 to TRBJ1-1; D might be TRBD1 (5 bases). V lost 5 bases, J lost 1 base, and 14 bases lay in between. The CDR3 sequence is 15 residues long. Germline assignment: CDR1 SGHTA and CDR2 FQGTGA. The whole variable domain, remainder taken from reference TRBV7-3 and TRBJ1-1, is GAGVSQTPSNKVTEKGKYVELRCDPISGHTALYWYRQSLGQGPEFLIYFQGTGAADDSGLPNDRFFAVRPEGSVSTLKIQRTERGDSAVYLCASSRSGGTNTEAFFGQGTRLTVV.

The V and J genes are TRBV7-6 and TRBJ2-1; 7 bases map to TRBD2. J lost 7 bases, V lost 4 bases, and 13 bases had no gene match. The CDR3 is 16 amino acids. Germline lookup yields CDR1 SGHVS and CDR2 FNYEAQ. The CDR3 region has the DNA TGTGCCAGCAGCTGGCAATACGCCCTTAGCGGGAATGAGCAGTTCTTC. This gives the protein CASSWQYALSGNEQFF. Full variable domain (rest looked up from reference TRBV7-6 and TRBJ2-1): GAGVSQSPRYKVTKRGQDVALRCDPISGHVSLYWYRQALGQGPEFLTYFNYEAQQDKSGLPNDRFSAERPEGSISTLTIQRTEQRDSAMYRCASSWQYALSGNEQFFGPGTRLTVL.

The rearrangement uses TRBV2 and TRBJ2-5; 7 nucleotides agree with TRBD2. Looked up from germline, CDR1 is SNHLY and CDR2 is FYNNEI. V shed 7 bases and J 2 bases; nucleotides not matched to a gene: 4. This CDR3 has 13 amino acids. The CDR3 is CASTLADQETQYF. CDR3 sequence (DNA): TGTGCCAGCACGCTAGCGGATCAAGAGACCCAGTACTTC.

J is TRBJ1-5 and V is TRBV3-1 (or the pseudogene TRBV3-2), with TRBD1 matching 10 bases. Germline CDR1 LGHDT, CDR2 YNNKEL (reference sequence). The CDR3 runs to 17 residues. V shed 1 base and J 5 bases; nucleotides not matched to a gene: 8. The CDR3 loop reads CASSQGTGDRGDQPQHF. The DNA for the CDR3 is TGTGCCAGCAGCCAAGGCACCGGGGACAGGGGTGATCAGCCCCAGCATTTT.

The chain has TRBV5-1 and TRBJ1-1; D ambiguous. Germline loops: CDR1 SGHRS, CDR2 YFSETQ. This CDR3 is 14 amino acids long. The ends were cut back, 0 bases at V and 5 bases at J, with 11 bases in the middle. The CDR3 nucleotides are TGCGCCAGCAGCTTGGCCGACGGAGGTACTGAAGCTTTCTTT. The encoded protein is CASSLADGGTEAFF.